What follows is one TCR beta chain and its context. The antigen is undetermined. The data stem from a study of shared clonotypes between healthy human individuals. Looking at the study overall: Three CD4 naive, three CD4 memory, two CD8 naive and one CD8 memory plate were used per donor.

Sorted-subset replicate PCR reactions were performed with about 200 ng DNA, corresponding to tens of thousands of T cell genomes. Only in-frame clones appear in the TCRdb table, and some are missing; sequencing was by immunoSEQ multiplex PCR. The data contain more than 150,000 clones, roughly 93% of them singletons. V was clipped by 1 base and J by 0 bases, with 20 bases between them. CDR1 is SGDLS, CDR2 YYNGEE, per germline. There are 20 residues in the CDR3. Overall study findings and caveats: Having only a few donors restricted how much genetic and exposure-history diversity was captured.

The sample comprised naive CD4+ T cells sorted from blood. Subset reported: CD45RA+ positively selected. This receptor was taken from a woman aged 30 to 39 in good health. The chain combines TRBV9 with TRBJ2-6; perhaps TRBD1 as D (7 bases). The CDR3 DNA sequence: TGTGCCAGCAGCGTACGGACAGGAGGGCAAAGATACTCTGGGGCCAACGTCCTGACTTTC. Protein product: CASSVRTGGQRYSGANVLTF.